Included here is one TCR beta chain sequence, with context. What it binds is unknown. The data are from a study of Ad26.COV2.S vaccination and SARS-CoV-2 variants. Study-wide results and limits: Non-spike TCR breadth showed similarity between vaccine and placebo recipients. The study found higher spike-specific TCR breadth in vaccine than placebo recipients. Reported post-vaccination CD8+ and CD4+ T cell responses to spike showed substantial breadth.

Measured with immunoSEQ multiplex PCR; TCRdb has only the in-frame clones, and not every one. The sample has about 350,000 clones; about 90% are singletons. This TCR was sampled from a human donor who had recovered from COVID-19. The sequenced sample was peripheral blood, obtained after recovery from COVID-19.

The CDR3 coding sequence is TGTGCCAGCAGCTTAAAATCGGGTAGCAATCAGCCCCAGCATTTT. Translation gives CASSLKSGSNQPQHF. The chain is built from TRBV7-6 and TRBJ1-5; D unclear. Germline V gene lookup returns CDR1 SGHVS and CDR2 FNYEAQ. The CDR3 is made up of 15 amino acids. Trimming removed 2 bases from V and 0 bases from J, with 8 bases in between.